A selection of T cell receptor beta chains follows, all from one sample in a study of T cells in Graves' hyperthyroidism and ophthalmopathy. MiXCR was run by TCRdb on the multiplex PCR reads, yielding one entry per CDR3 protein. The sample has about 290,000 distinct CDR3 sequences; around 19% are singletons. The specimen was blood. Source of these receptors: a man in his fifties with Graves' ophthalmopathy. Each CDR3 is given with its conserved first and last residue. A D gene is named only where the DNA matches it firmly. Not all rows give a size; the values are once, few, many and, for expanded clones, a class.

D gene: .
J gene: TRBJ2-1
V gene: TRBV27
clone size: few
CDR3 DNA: TGTGCCAGTAGGCCGGGACCGCTAGTCAATGAGCAGTTCTTC
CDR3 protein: CASRPGPLVNEQFF

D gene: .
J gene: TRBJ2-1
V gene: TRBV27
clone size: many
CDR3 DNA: TGTGCCAGCAGTGGAAAGGGCACCTACAATGAGCAGTTCTTC
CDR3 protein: CASSGKGTYNEQFF

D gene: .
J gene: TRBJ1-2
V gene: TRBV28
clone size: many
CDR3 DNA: TGTGCCAGCGGAACAGCCATAAGCTATGGCTACACCTTC
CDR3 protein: CASGTAISYGYTF

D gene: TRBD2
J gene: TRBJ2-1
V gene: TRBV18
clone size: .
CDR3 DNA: TGTGCCAGCTCACCACAGGGACTAGCGGAGAATGAGCAGTTCTTC
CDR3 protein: CASSPQGLAENEQFF

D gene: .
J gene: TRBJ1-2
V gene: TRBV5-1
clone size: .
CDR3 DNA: TGCGCCAGCAGCTCTGGTGGGGGTTCTGGCTACACCTTC
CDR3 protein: CASSSGGGSGYTF

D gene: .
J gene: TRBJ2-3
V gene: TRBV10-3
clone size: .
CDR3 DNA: TGTGCCACCCTAATAAGGGTGAGTGGCACAGATACGCAGTATTTT
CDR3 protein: CATLIRVSGTDTQYF

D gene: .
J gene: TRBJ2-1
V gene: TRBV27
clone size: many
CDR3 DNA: TGTGCCAGCAGAGTTTATGTACAGGCGAAATTCCACAATGAGCAGTTCTTC
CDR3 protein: CASRVYVQAKFHNEQFF

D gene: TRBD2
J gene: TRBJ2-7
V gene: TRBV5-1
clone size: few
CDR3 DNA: TGCGCCAGCAGCTGGACTAGCGGGACTGCGAACGAGCAGTACTTC
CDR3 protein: CASSWTSGTANEQYF

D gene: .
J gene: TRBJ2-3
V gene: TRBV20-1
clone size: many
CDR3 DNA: TGCAGTGCTCCTGCGGCGGCTAGCACAGATACGCAGTATTTT
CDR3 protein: CSAPAAASTDTQYF

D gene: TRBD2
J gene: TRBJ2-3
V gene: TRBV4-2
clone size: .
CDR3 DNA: TGTGCCAGCAGCCAAGACTGGAGCGGGAGCGCAGATACGCAGTATTTT
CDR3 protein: CASSQDWSGSADTQYF

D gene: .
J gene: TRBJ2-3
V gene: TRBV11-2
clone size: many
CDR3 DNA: TGTGCCAGCAGCTTGGGCGGGGCCCCCACAGATACGCAGTATTTT
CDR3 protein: CASSLGGAPTDTQYF